This T cell receptor (beta chain) was recorded in a study of blood T cell repertoires in COVID-19. The CDR3 runs to 15 residues. Germline V gene data show CDR1 as DFQATT and CDR2 as SNEGSKA (reference sequence). J gave up 6 bases and V 3 bases, and 10 bases lay outside the gene matches. Profiled with immunoSEQ multiplex PCR; TCRdb holds only in-frame clones, not every one. The data show approximately 150,000 clones, about 81% seen once. Sequencing was carried out using peripheral blood. The receptor comes from a human donor in a cohort sampled during active COVID-19. This chain uses TRBV20-1 with TRBJ2-3, with TRBD2 matching over 9 bases. The CDR3 coding sequence is TGCAGTGCTAGTTTGCTAGCGGGGACTGGGGATACGCAGTATTTT. Its protein product is CSASLLAGTGDTQYF.